This T cell receptor beta chain is drawn from a study of response to subunit inactivated influenza vaccine. Study observations and caveats: The authors proposed limited new T cell recruitment per seasonal influenza vaccination.

Notes on this clonotype: Its antigen is not known.

Germline CDR1 LGHDT, CDR2 YNNKEL (reference sequence). The V gene end was trimmed by 0 bases and the J gene end by 5 bases; junction bases not matched to a gene: 9. The CDR3 is made up of 16 amino acids. TCRdb ran MiXCR on the RT-PCR reads and lists one entry per CDR3 protein. The top ten hold roughly 10% of the sample, which has 300,000 to 350,000 distinct CDR3 sequences, around a fifth seen once. The specimen comprised PBMCs from blood, sampled approximately 20 months after vaccination. The chain combines TRBV3-1 with TRBJ2-5, with 7 positions matching TRBD2. The source of this sequence is a man in his fifties or sixties who received an inactivated influenza vaccine. This CDR3 reads CASSQEVGGGRETQYF. The CDR3 bases are TGTGCCAGCAGCCAAGAAGTGGGCGGGGGTCGGGAGACCCAGTACTTC.